This section outlines one TCR beta chain sequence together with its context. The antigen remains undetermined. The CDR3 is 14 residues long. Germline CDR1 is MNHEY and CDR2 is SMNVEV (reference sequence). With V trimmed by 4 bases and J by 6 bases, 4 bases remained unmatched. The data are from a study of cytomegalovirus exposure and HLA in healthy donors. Study information: Later analysis reported that the 120 validation repertoires shared the platform of the approximately 670 first-cohort repertoires.

Study outcomes and limitations: Researchers counted over 150 TCR beta chains as cytomegalovirus-associated.

TCRdb's table, derived via immunoSEQ multiplex PCR, lists solely in-frame clones and lacks some. This table has about 58,000 clones, 90% appearing once. The chain uses TRBV27 and TRBJ1-5, with 9 positions matching TRBD1. The specimen sequenced was PBMCs. The TCR was taken from a man between 18 and 35 years old in good health and CMV-seronegative. The CDR3, as DNA: TGTGCCAGCAGTTCGGACAGGGGAGTTCAGCCCCAGCATTTT. Translated: CASSSDRGVQPQHF.